Following are 30 T cell receptor beta chains from one sample sequenced in a study of OX40 agonist ivuxolimab in advanced cancers. Sequencing used immunoSEQ multiplex PCR; TCRdb keeps in-frame clones, though not all of them. The sample includes some 71,000 clones, roughly 84% seen only once; the top ten take around 0.78%. The material was CD4+ or CD8+ T cells sorted from blood, obtained in a trial of the OX40 agonist ivuxolimab. The receptors derive from an adult with an advanced solid tumor such as melanoma, head and neck, liver or kidney cancer.

In nucleotides, the CDR3 is TGTGCCAGCAGCCTAAACGGCGACGGATCCTACGAGCAGTACTTC. Its translation: CASSLNGDGSYEQYF. The J gene is TRBJ2-7, the V gene TRBV11-2; unclear D gene. Trimming took 5 bases from V and 1 from J, leaving 15 bases between them. CDR3 length: 15 residues. The germline V gene encodes CDR1 SGHAT and CDR2 FQNNGV.

This chain links TRBV14 with TRBJ1-2, with D perhaps TRBD1 (6 bases). The V gene's germline CDR1 is SGHDN and CDR2 FVKESK. The CDR3 is 16 residues long. V was clipped by 0 bases and J by 5 bases, with 16 bases between them. The DNA for the CDR3 is TGTGCCAGCAGCCAAGATCATTTGGCAGGGGCATATGGCTACACCTTC. As protein: CASSQDHLAGAYGYTF.

This rearrangement joins TRBV23-1 to TRBJ2-3, with D maybe TRBD1 (6 bases). TRBV23-1 is an ORF, and what it does is uncertain. The CDR3 consists of 15 residues. Deletions cut 0 bases from V and 1 base from J, with 8 bases between. CDR3 bases: TGCGCCAGCAGTCAATCCTGGACAGGCACAGATACGCAGTATTTT. Its translation: CASSQSWTGTDTQYF.

This clone was seen a few times. The chain joins TRBV29-1 to TRBJ1-1; D is unclear. The V end was cut by 4 bases, the J end by 6 bases, with 9 bases between. Germline CDR1 and CDR2: SQVTM and ANQGSEA. The CDR3 runs to 11 residues. The chain's CDR3 is CSVGRSSEAFF. The CDR3 DNA is TGCAGCGTTGGAAGGTCGTCTGAAGCTTTCTTT.

The V and J genes are TRBV7-2 and TRBJ1-5; D not resolved. Trimming took off 1 base at V and 3 bases at J, with 13 bases between the two ends. Looked up from germline, CDR1 is SGHTA and CDR2 is FQGNSA. This CDR3 has 16 amino acids. CDR3 region: CASSLGRGHPNQPQHF. DNA for the CDR3: TGTGCCAGCAGCTTAGGCCGAGGGCATCCCAATCAGCCCCAGCATTTT.

The V and J genes are TRBV7-2 and TRBJ1-3; D ambiguous. CDR1 and CDR2 from the germline V gene are SGHTA and FQGNSA. The CDR3 length is 15 residues. Trimming removed 2 bases at V and 0 bases at J, with 8 bases between. CDR3 sequence: CASSLITNSGNTIYF. The DNA for the CDR3 is TGTGCCAGCAGCTTAATCACAAACTCTGGAAACACCATATATTTT.

This clone occurred once. The chain recombines TRBV15 with TRBJ2-1; D possibly uses TRBD1 or TRBD2 (5 bases each). Deletions cut 3 bases from V and 4 bases from J, with 13 bases between. CDR1 LNHNV and CDR2 YYDKDF come from the germline V gene (reference sequence). This CDR3 comprises 15 residues. CDR3 coding DNA: TGTGCCACCAGCAGGGGGGATCAGGCGTACAATGAGCAGTTCTTC. Its translation is CATSRGDQAYNEQFF.

This chain's CDR3 is CASSFGQGEGNTIYF. CDR3 bases: TGTGCCAGCAGCTTCGGACAGGGGGAAGGAAACACCATATATTTT. The chain combines TRBV9 with TRBJ1-3, with 10 bases that match TRBD1. The CDR3 extends over 15 amino acids. Germline V gene sequence: CDR1 SGDLS, CDR2 YYNGEE. The trim removed 4 bases at V and 4 bases at J, leaving 5 bases unmatched.

This clone appeared a single time. This chain links TRBV7-3 with TRBJ2-2, with TRBD1 identical over 7 bases. The CDR3 consists of 15 residues. Germline CDR1 is SGHTA and CDR2 is FQGTGA. The V gene end was trimmed by 5 bases and the J gene end by 2 bases; junction bases not matched to a gene: 5. The DNA of the CDR3 is TGTGCCAGCAGCCCAGAGGGGGCCAACACCGGGGAGCTGTTTTTT. Residues: CASSPEGANTGELFF.

This clone has just a few counts. This chain connects TRBV6-5 to TRBJ2-7; TRBD2 matches 7 bases. Germline loops: CDR1 MNHEY, CDR2 SVGAGI. The junction had 8 bases not matched to a gene; V was cut back by 6 bases and J by 0 bases. The CDR3 contains 15 residues. Here the CDR3 reads CASRPLAASSYEQYF. CDR3 nucleotides: TGTGCCAGCAGGCCTCTAGCGGCAAGCTCCTACGAGCAGTACTTC.

V gene TRBV6-5 combines with J gene TRBJ1-4; D call uncertain. This CDR3 contains 15 residues. The V end lost 4 bases, the J end lost 5 bases, and 14 bases lay between the germline ends. Germline V gene lookup returns CDR1 MNHEY and CDR2 SVGAGI. CDR3 protein: CASSSGGLLNEKLFF. CDR3 coding DNA: TGTGCCAGCAGTTCGGGCGGCCTCCTCAATGAAAAACTGTTTTTT.

V is TRBV7-2 and J is TRBJ2-2; D possibly uses TRBD1 or TRBD2 (5 bases each). V was shortened by 0 bases and J by 4 bases, with 9 bases between the two germline ends. The CDR3 consists of 15 residues. Looked up from germline, CDR1 is SGHTA and CDR2 is FQGNSA. The DNA of the CDR3 is TGTGCCAGCAGCTTAGCGCTTGGGACCACCGGGGAGCTGTTTTTT. This sequence encodes CASSLALGTTGELFF.

V usage is TRBV7-3 and J usage is TRBJ2-5, with D perhaps matching TRBD2 (6 bases). The V gene's germline CDR1 is SGHTA and CDR2 FQGTGA. Trimming removed 1 base from V and 6 bases from J, with 21 bases in between. CDR3 length: 17 residues. The CDR3 bases are TGTGCCAGCAGCTTAATAGGGGATATCGGGGGAAGGAAGACCCAGTACTTC. It is translated as CASSLIGDIGGRKTQYF.

The rearrangement joins TRBV5-6 to TRBJ1-1; a weak D match, TRBD1 (5 bases). The CDR3 consists of 16 residues. V was pared by 1 base and J by 1 base, with 14 bases between. Germline CDR1 and CDR2: SGHDT and YYEEEE. The CDR3 region is CASSLRRGVANTEAFF. Here the CDR3 DNA reads TGTGCCAGCAGCTTGAGACGGGGGGTGGCGAACACTGAAGCTTTCTTT.

The J gene is TRBJ2-3, the V gene TRBV9, with 11 bases lining up with TRBD2. The CDR3 loop spans 17 amino acids. CDR1 is SGDLS and CDR2 is YYNGEE in the germline V gene. The ends lost 4 bases at V and 6 bases at J; junction bases unmatched: 13. Written as DNA, the CDR3 is TGTGCCAGCAGCTATACCGGGACTAGCGGTTCTTTGGATACGCAGTATTTT. Translation gives CASSYTGTSGSLDTQYF.

This clone was counted once. J is TRBJ2-7 and V is TRBV21-1; TRBD2, the table's D call, lacks a check against the DNA. TRBV21-1 is given as a pseudogene. This CDR3 is built from 18 residues. The CDR3 DNA reads TGTGCCAGCAGCAAAGGAGCGGGAACGGGCCCGGGGTCCTACGAGCAGTACTTC. Translating gives CASSKGAGTGPGSYEQYF.

The chain recombines TRBV19 with TRBJ1-1; D is perhaps TRBD1 (6 bases). Trimming removed 7 bases at V and 11 bases at J, with 14 bases between. The CDR3 sequence is 11 residues long. Germline lookup yields CDR1 LNHDA and CDR2 SQIVND (reference sequence). The DNA of the CDR3 is TGTGCCAGTACCCAGGGGCGCGGGGCTTTCTTT. Its protein product is CASTQGRGAFF.

CDR3 loop: CASSPQKTGYNEQFF. The CDR3 coding sequence is TGTGCCAGCAGCCCCCAGAAAACGGGCTACAATGAGCAGTTCTTC. The rearrangement uses TRBV7-3 and TRBJ2-1, with D uncertain. CDR3 length: 15 amino acids. The germline V gene has CDR1 SGHTA and CDR2 FQGTGA. The V end lost 5 bases, the J end lost 3 bases, and 14 bases lay between the germline ends.

The chain combines TRBV18 with TRBJ1-5; D perhaps matches TRBD1 (6 bases). Trimming took 3 bases from V and 2 from J, leaving 11 bases between them. CDR1 is KGHSH and CDR2 is LQKENI in the germline V gene. The CDR3 extends over 15 amino acids. CDR3 region: CASSPTGLGNQPQHF. The CDR3 bases are TGTGCCAGCTCACCCACAGGGTTAGGCAATCAGCCCCAGCATTTT.

The rearrangement links TRBV4-2 to TRBJ2-3; 10 bases map to TRBD2. Germline V CDR1 and CDR2: LGHNA, YNFKEQ. The length of the CDR3 is 17 residues. J lost 3 bases, V lost 4 bases, and 10 bases had no gene match. The CDR3, as DNA: TGTGCCAGCAGCCTTGCCTCACTAGCGGGACTTACAGATACGCAGTATTTT. As protein: CASSLASLAGLTDTQYF.

This chain joins TRBV7-2 and TRBJ2-5; no clear D. Germline V lookup: CDR1 SGHTA, CDR2 FQGNSA. CDR3 length equals 13 residues. V lost 1 base, J lost 5 bases, and 8 bases lay in between. This chain's CDR3 is CASSLGVGETQYF. CDR3 DNA sequence: TGTGCCAGCAGCTTAGGTGTTGGCGAGACCCAGTACTTC.

The CDR3 reads CASSYSVATEAFF. The CDR3 nucleotides are TGTGCCAGCAGTTACTCGGTGGCCACTGAAGCTTTCTTT. The chain employs TRBV6-5 and TRBJ1-1; D gene uncertain. Germline V gives CDR1 MNHEY, CDR2 SVGAGI. The length of the CDR3 is 13 residues. V lost 0 bases, J lost 4 bases, and 6 bases lay in between.

V gene TRBV7-8 combines with J gene TRBJ2-1; 8 bases match TRBD1. This CDR3 region has 15 residues. The germline CDR1 and CDR2 sequences are SGHVS and FQNEAQ. With 7 bases clipped from V and 6 bases from J, the junction kept 11 bases outside the gene matches. CDR3 sequence: CASKDREVWGNEQFF. The CDR3 coding sequence is TGTGCCAGCAAGGACAGGGAGGTTTGGGGCAATGAGCAGTTCTTC.

The chain couples TRBV7-3 to TRBJ2-7, with D hard to call. CDR3 length: 12 amino acids. Trimming shortened V by 3 bases and J by 6 bases, and 9 bases separated the two germline ends. In germline, CDR1 is SGHTA, CDR2 FQGTGA. The CDR3 sequence is CASSFPKSEQYF. The DNA for the CDR3 is TGTGCCAGCAGCTTCCCTAAGAGCGAGCAGTACTTC. Variable domain in full (rest from reference TRBV7-3 and TRBJ2-7): GAGVSQTPSNKVTEKGKYVELRCDPISGHTALYWYRQSLGQGPEFLIYFQGTGAADDSGLPNDRFFAVRPEGSVSTLKIQRTERGDSAVYLCASSFPKSEQYFGPGTRLTVT.

This clone was picked up a small number of times. This sequence joins TRBV7-9 and TRBJ2-7, with 10 bases aligning to TRBD1. The CDR3 has 14 amino acids. Trimming at V came to 4 bases and at J to 8 bases, leaving 8 bases not matched to a gene. The germline V gene encodes CDR1 SEHNR and CDR2 FQNEAQ (reference sequence). CDR3 in DNA: TGTGCCAGCAGCTCCGGACAGGGGGGAGATCAGCAGTACTTC. Translating gives CASSSGQGGDQQYF.

The rearrangement joins TRBV2 to TRBJ1-2, with D unresolved. CDR1 SNHLY and CDR2 FYNNEI come from the germline V gene. Trimming took 7 bases from V and 5 from J, leaving 17 bases between them. CDR3 size: 14 residues. CDR3 DNA: TGTGCCAGCACCGAAATGACGGATGTTTATGGCTACACCTTC. This codes for CASTEMTDVYGYTF.

V and J are TRBV4-2 and TRBJ1-1; D gene uncertain. This CDR3 has 14 residues. With 1 base removed from V and 6 bases from J, the gap between germline ends came to 12 bases. Germline assignment: CDR1 LGHNA and CDR2 YNFKEQ. The CDR3 nucleotides read TGTGCCAGCAGCCAAGGCAGGTACGACGCTGAAGCTTTCTTT. Translating it yields CASSQGRYDAEAFF.

The chain uses TRBV27 and TRBJ2-7; a weak D match, TRBD2 (7 bases). This CDR3 contains 14 residues. V was trimmed by 6 bases and J by 3 bases, leaving 15 bases between them. Germline assignment: CDR1 MNHEY and CDR2 SMNVEV (reference sequence). CDR3: CASSRPGEGYEQYF. The CDR3 DNA is TGTGCCAGCAGCCGACCAGGGGAGGGCTACGAGCAGTACTTC.

The CDR3, as DNA: TGCGCCAGCAGCCAAGCGCGCCTAGGCCTATACAATGAGCAGTTCTTC. As protein: CASSQARLGLYNEQFF. The chain links TRBV4-1 to TRBJ2-1; no clear D gene. CDR1 is MGHRA and CDR2 is YSYEKL in the germline V gene. This CDR3 is 16 amino acids long. V was shortened by 1 base and J by 4 bases, with 14 bases between the two germline ends.

This chain connects TRBV13 to TRBJ2-7, with TRBD1 matching 8 bases. The CDR3 is 15 residues long. V lost 0 bases and J lost 7; bases outside the gene matches: 8. The germline CDR1 and CDR2 sequences are PRHDT and FYEKMQ (reference sequence). The CDR3 loop reads CASSLGGRGRDEQYF. The DNA for the CDR3 is TGTGCCAGCAGCTTAGGCGGCAGGGGGCGGGATGAGCAGTACTTC.